This T cell receptor beta chain was observed in a study of T-cell reconstitution after alpha-beta-depleted transplantation in children. Germline trimming cut 10 bases from V and 2 bases from J; bases unmatched to any gene: 22. This CDR3 region has 19 residues. Germline values: CDR1 LGHDT, CDR2 YNNKEL (reference sequence). Unique molecular identifiers were incorporated when the TCRbeta library was constructed. One entry per CDR3 protein, called by TCRdb with MiXCR from the PCR reads. The sample lists around 250,000 distinct CDR3 sequences, about 10% occurring once. Sample: PBMCs from the stem cell graft donor, taken from the stem cell graft. The receptor was isolated from a human donor who donated a stem cell graft to a child with SCID. V usage is TRBV3-1 and J usage is TRBJ2-3, with 9 bases that match TRBD2. The CDR3 DNA reads TGTGCCACCTCCCAGGAAGACTCAGCGGGAGGAGGAACCACAGATACGCAGTATTTT. Translating it yields CATSQEDSAGGGTTDTQYF.